These 15 T cell receptor beta chains originate from one sample sequenced in a study of T cell responses to AZD1222 COVID-19 vaccine. Repertoires were generated with immunoSEQ multiplex PCR, while TCRdb's copy carries only in-frame clones and drops some. The data contain 95,000 to 100,000 clones, over 75% of them singletons. Sequencing used peripheral blood, obtained 28 days after the second AZD1222 dose. These TCRs come from an adult who received the AZD1222 COVID-19 vaccine.

This clone was found once. The chain couples TRBV5-1 to TRBJ2-3, with TRBD2 matching over 12 bases. V was clipped by 0 bases and J by 2 bases; unmatched bases: 7. CDR1 is SGHRS and CDR2 is YFSETQ in the germline V gene. This CDR3 is 18 amino acids long. CDR3 sequence reads: CASSLALLAGGYTDTQYF. The CDR3 DNA reads as TGCGCCAGCAGCTTGGCTCTCCTAGCGGGGGGGTACACAGATACGCAGTATTTT.

This chain connects TRBV20-1 to TRBJ2-7; no reliable D call. The germline CDR1 and CDR2 sequences are DFQATT and SNEGSKA (reference sequence). Trimming took off 2 bases at V and 1 base at J, with 0 bases between the two ends. This CDR3 is built from 10 residues. The CDR3 DNA sequence: TGCAGTGCTAGATCCTACGAGCAGTACTTC. Translation: CSARSYEQYF.

V usage is TRBV5-1 and J usage is TRBJ1-1; D ambiguous. Trimming stripped 4 bases from V and 2 bases from J, with 12 bases between. Per the germline V gene, CDR1 is SGHRS and CDR2 is YFSETQ. The CDR3 extends over 14 amino acids. CDR3 DNA: TGCGCCAGCAGCCCCGCCTTACTTAACACTGAAGCTTTCTTT. This encodes CASSPALLNTEAFF.

This chain links TRBV3-1 (or the pseudogene TRBV3-2) with TRBJ1-6, with 9 bases aligning to TRBD1. Germline V gene sequence: CDR1 LGHDT, CDR2 YNNKEL (reference sequence). CDR3 length equals 14 residues. V lost 3 bases and J lost 7; bases outside the gene matches: 1. The CDR3 nucleotides are TGTGCCAGCAGCCAGGACAGGGGAAATTCACCCCTCCACTTT. It specifies CASSQDRGNSPLHF.

This clone was picked up one time. V and J are TRBV6-5 and TRBJ1-4; 7 nucleotides match TRBD1. CDR3 length: 14 amino acids. After removal of 6 bases from V and 8 bases from J, the junction contained 9 bases not matched to a gene. Per the germline V gene, CDR1 is MNHEY and CDR2 is SVGAGI. The CDR3 sequence is CASRRLQGGEKLFF. CDR3 DNA sequence: TGTGCCAGCAGGCGACTGCAGGGGGGGGAAAAACTGTTTTTT.

This chain links TRBV4-2 with TRBJ1-5, with D tentatively TRBD1 (6 bases). Germline values: CDR1 LGHNA, CDR2 YNFKEQ. V was cut by 0 bases and J by 6 bases, with 6 bases left in between. This CDR3 contains 13 residues. The CDR3, as DNA: TGTGCCAGCAGCCAAGAAGGGGGTCAGCCCCAGCATTTT. Protein: CASSQEGGQPQHF.

The chain combines TRBV30 with TRBJ1-3; 8 nucleotides agree with TRBD1. The length of the CDR3 is 19 residues. Losses at the gene ends were 3 bases for V and 1 base for J; bases not matched to a gene: 17. Germline V lookup: CDR1 GTSNPN, CDR2 SVGIG (reference sequence). In DNA, the CDR3 is TGTGCCTGGAGGCCCGGGACAGGTTTCTCGGGGAAGTCTGGAAACACCATATATTTT. It is translated as CAWRPGTGFSGKSGNTIYF.

This sequence joins TRBV28 and TRBJ2-7, with 9 bases lining up with TRBD1. CDR1 MDHEN and CDR2 SYDVKM come from the germline V gene. The CDR3 sequence is 17 residues long. Trimming at V came to 4 bases and at J to 2 bases, leaving 12 bases not matched to a gene. CDR3 sequence reads: CASSSVPGTGWTYEQYF. The DNA of the CDR3 is TGTGCCAGCAGTTCAGTCCCCGGGACAGGGTGGACCTACGAGCAGTACTTC.

The rearrangement joins TRBV2 to TRBJ2-7; 7 bases map to TRBD2. The CDR3 extends over 14 amino acids. Germline trimming cut 6 bases from V and 1 base from J; bases unmatched to any gene: 6. The germline gives CDR1 SNHLY, CDR2 FYNNEI. In DNA, the CDR3 is TGTGCCAGCAGGGCCGTGCGGGAGTCCTACGAGCAGTACTTC. Protein product: CASRAVRESYEQYF.

This clone was seen more than once but under ten times. The chain is built from TRBV7-9 and TRBJ2-3; no definite D call. This CDR3 is 12 amino acids long. CDR1 and CDR2 (germline): SEHNR, FQNEAQ (reference sequence). Trimming left V 6 bases short and J 1 base short, with 5 bases between. CDR3 in amino acids: CASRRRTDTQYF. The DNA of the CDR3 is TGTGCCAGCAGGCGACGCACAGATACGCAGTATTTT.

The chain has TRBV4-1 and TRBJ2-2, with D maybe TRBD1 (5 bases). The CDR3 is made up of 16 amino acids. CDR1 and CDR2 from the germline V gene are MGHRA and YSYEKL. V was clipped by 4 bases and J by 2 bases, with 14 bases between them. The CDR3 here is CASSPTDSLNTGELFF. CDR3 nucleotide sequence: TGCGCCAGCAGCCCGACCGACAGTCTCAACACCGGGGAGCTGTTTTTT.

The CDR3 bases are TGTGCCTGGAGTGTCCGGGCGGTGGATGGCTACACCTTC. Encoded protein: CAWSVRAVDGYTF. This sequence joins TRBV30 and TRBJ1-2; D remains unclear. Germline CDR1 is GTSNPN and CDR2 is SVGIG (reference sequence). Trimming stripped 0 bases from V and 6 bases from J, with 11 bases between. This CDR3 is 13 amino acids long. The full variable domain, in which reference TRBV30 and TRBJ1-2 provide the parts outside the CDR3, is SQTIHQWPATLVQPVGSPLSLECTVEGTSNPNLYWYRQAAGRGLQLLFYSVGIGQISSEVPQNLSASRPQDRQFILSSKKLLLSDSGFYLCAWSVRAVDGYTFGSGTRLTVV.

This clone was picked up a small number of times. The rearrangement links TRBV5-4 to TRBJ1-2; D not certain. Germline V gene data show CDR1 as SGHNT and CDR2 as YYREEE (reference sequence). Trimming cost V 1 base and J 0 bases, with 13 bases left between them. The CDR3 runs to 16 residues. CDR3 sequence: CASSLSLSKPNYGYTF. The CDR3 nucleotides are TGTGCCAGCAGCTTGTCTCTGTCCAAGCCTAACTATGGCTACACCTTC.

The genes are TRBV29-1 and TRBJ1-1, with D perhaps matching TRBD1 (5 bases). The CDR3 covers 14 residues. Trimming shortened V by 7 bases and J by 3 bases, and 18 bases separated the two germline ends. Per germline, CDR1 SQVTM and CDR2 ANQGSEA. The CDR3, as DNA: TGCAGCGGCGCGGGGACTCCACCCCACACTGAAGCTTTCTTT. As protein: CSGAGTPPHTEAFF. The variable domain in full, with the rest retrieved from reference TRBV29-1 and TRBJ1-1, is SAVISQKPSRDICQRGTSLTIQCQVDSQVTMMFWYRQQPGQSLTLIATANQGSEATYESGFVIDKFPISRPNLTFSTLTVSNMSPEDSSIYLCSGAGTPPHTEAFFGQGTRLTVV.

Regarding this clone: Other DNA variants within this sample encode the same CDR3. This chain uses TRBV5-1 with TRBJ1-1; D is perhaps TRBD1 (5 bases). Germline CDR1 is SGHRS and CDR2 is YFSETQ. The CDR3 has 14 residues. The V and J ends lost 4 bases and 1 base respectively, with 11 bases between them. This chain's CDR3 is CASSPGTANTEAFF. The CDR3 DNA reads TGCGCCAGCAGCCCGGGGACTGCGAACACTGAAGCTTTCTTT.